The 28 T cell receptor beta chains below all came from one sample that was sequenced in a study of blood T cell repertoires in COVID-19. Clones were read by immunoSEQ multiplex PCR, and TCRdb kept only the in-frame ones, dropping some. In the table there are roughly 330,000 clones, roughly 87% of which are singletons. The sample was peripheral blood. The receptors derive from a young man with COVID-19, enrolled during active disease.

The chain recombines TRBV12-3 or TRBV12-4 with TRBJ2-5, with TRBD2 matching over 8 bases. V trimming: 7 bases; J trimming: 4 bases; junction bases outside the gene matches: 5. The CDR3 contains 13 residues. CDR3 sequence: CASTGGGRETQYF. CDR3 sequence (DNA): TGTGCCAGCACCGGGGGGGGCAGAGAGACCCAGTACTTC.

This clone has a single count. This chain links TRBV5-3 with TRBJ2-5; TRBD2 agrees at 16 bases. TRBV5-3 is an ORF, with its function uncertain. J lost 1 base, V lost 4 bases, and 7 bases had no gene match. The CDR3 consists of 18 residues. CDR3 sequence: CARSVGTSGRGAQETQYF. DNA of the CDR3: TGTGCCAGAAGCGTTGGGACTAGCGGGAGGGGCGCCCAAGAGACCCAGTACTTC.

The rearrangement joins TRBV7-8 to TRBJ2-1, with 11 bases that match TRBD2. V dropped 3 bases and J dropped 5; count of bases not matched to a gene: 9. CDR1 and CDR2 (germline): SGHVS, FQNEAQ. The CDR3 contains 17 residues. DNA for the CDR3: TGTGCCAGCAGCTTGCGGGGTAGCGGGGGGGCCAACAATGAGCAGTTCTTC. Translation: CASSLRGSGGANNEQFF.

The chain recombines TRBV5-1 with TRBJ2-2, with TRBD2 as a possible D gene (6 bases). Trimming removed 2 bases at V and 2 bases at J, with 10 bases between. Germline V lookup: CDR1 SGHRS, CDR2 YFSETQ. The CDR3 has 15 amino acids. CDR3: CASSFGLTNTGELFF. The CDR3, as DNA: TGCGCCAGCAGCTTTGGACTAACCAACACCGGGGAGCTGTTTTTT.

As concerns this clone: Germline and junction disagree at one end, which may indicate a read error. The chain carries TRBV18 and TRBJ2-3; maybe TRBD2 (6 bases). The germline V gene has CDR1 KGHSH and CDR2 LQKENI. CDR3 length: 12 residues. CDR3 sequence: CASSPSRDSTIF. Written as DNA, the CDR3 is TGTGCCAGCTCACCGTCCCGGGACTCAACAATATTT.

The chain is built from TRBV7-9 and TRBJ2-7; TRBD2 aligns across 7 bases. With V trimmed by 5 bases and J by 4 bases, 11 bases remained unmatched. Looked up from germline, CDR1 is SEHNR and CDR2 is FQNEAQ (reference sequence). The CDR3 is 15 residues long. The CDR3, as DNA: TGTGCCAGCAGCGTAAGTCTTGGACTAGAGTACGAGCAGTACTTC. Protein product: CASSVSLGLEYEQYF.

This sequence joins TRBV6-5 and TRBJ2-4; 10 nucleotides align to TRBD2. The CDR3 covers 13 residues. Germline CDR1 reads MNHEY; CDR2 reads SVGAGI. J was trimmed by 6 bases and V by 5 bases; bases with no gene match: 1. The CDR3: CASSSGRGNIQYF. CDR3 coding DNA: TGTGCCAGCAGTAGCGGGAGGGGAAACATTCAGTACTTC.

The chain carries TRBV29-1 and TRBJ1-2; weak D call: TRBD1 (6 bases). The CDR3 has 17 residues. V lost 5 bases and J 2 bases, leaving 24 bases between the germline ends. The germline V gene has CDR1 SQVTM and CDR2 ANQGSEA. The CDR3 DNA reads as TGCAGCGTTATTTGGAGACCCTACAGGGAAGGAAACTATGGCTACACCTTC. This translates into CSVIWRPYREGNYGYTF.

The V gene is TRBV7-2, the J gene TRBJ1-1; 10 bases match TRBD1. The CDR3 spans 14 residues. In germline, CDR1 is SGHTA, CDR2 FQGNSA. V was clipped by 5 bases and J by 7 bases; unmatched bases: 7. This chain's CDR3 is CASSPGTGAYEAFF. The CDR3, as DNA: TGTGCCAGCAGCCCAGGGACAGGGGCCTATGAAGCTTTCTTT.

This chain uses TRBV11-2 with TRBJ1-6; the match to TRBD1 covers 8 bases. The V segment lost 5 bases and the J segment 7 bases; nucleotides outside the gene matches: 16. The CDR3 runs to 18 residues. CDR1 is SGHAT, CDR2 FQNNGV, per germline. CDR3 loop: CASSHTPGQGVLNSPLHF. CDR3 bases: TGTGCCAGCAGCCACACTCCTGGACAGGGAGTGCTCAATTCACCCCTCCACTTT.

This chain joins TRBV6-5 and TRBJ1-2; the match to TRBD1 covers 10 bases. The germline CDR1 and CDR2 sequences are MNHEY and SVGAGI. The CDR3 covers 15 residues. The V and J ends lost 5 bases and 8 bases, in that order; junction bases with no gene match: 11. The DNA for the CDR3 is TGTGCCAGCAGTCAAACCGGGACAGGGGATCGGGGCTACACCTTC. Its translation: CASSQTGTGDRGYTF.

The chain employs TRBV6-6 and TRBJ2-2; D is perhaps TRBD1 (6 bases). The V gene lost 6 bases and the J gene lost 4 bases, with 12 bases spanning the gap. The CDR3 contains 14 residues. CDR1 MNHNY and CDR2 SVGAGI come from the germline V gene (reference sequence). CDR3 loop: CASSMLQGTGELFF. In DNA, the CDR3 is TGTGCCAGCAGCATGTTACAGGGCACCGGGGAGCTGTTTTTT.

This chain links TRBV28 with TRBJ1-5; TRBD1 might be the D (6 bases). With 6 bases removed from V and 8 bases from J, the gap between germline ends came to 17 bases. The CDR3 extends over 14 amino acids. Germline CDR1 MDHEN, CDR2 SYDVKM. CDR3 in amino acids: CASSPNSRGEPQHF. In DNA form, the CDR3 reads TGTGCCAGCAGCCCCAACTCCAGGGGAGAGCCCCAGCATTTT. Looking up the rest from reference TRBV28 and TRBJ1-5 gives the full variable domain: DVKVTQSSRYLVKRTGEKVFLECVQDMDHENMFWYRQDPGLGLRLIYFSYDVKMKEKGDIPEGYSVSREKKERFSLILESASTNQTSMYLCASSPNSRGEPQHFGDGTRLSIL.

V and J are TRBV19 and TRBJ1-1; the match to TRBD1 covers 9 bases. The germline V gene has CDR1 LNHDA and CDR2 SQIVND (reference sequence). Germline trimming cut 3 bases from V and 4 bases from J; bases unmatched to any gene: 6. This CDR3 spans 15 amino acids. CDR3 DNA sequence: TGTGCCAGTAGTATCGGGACAGGGTGGGGCACTGAAGCTTTCTTT. Its protein product is CASSIGTGWGTEAFF.

This clone was detected only once. This chain joins TRBV6-5 and TRBJ2-7; 8 nucleotides line up with TRBD1. Germline CDR1 reads MNHEY; CDR2 reads SVGAGI. The CDR3 has 13 residues. V trimming: 7 bases; J trimming: 5 bases; junction bases outside the gene matches: 7. The chain's CDR3 is CASTDRGENEQYF. The CDR3 bases are TGTGCCAGCACCGACAGGGGTGAAAACGAGCAGTACTTC.

CDR3 DNA sequence: TGTGCCAGCAATAGGGGGGGAGCTAACTATGGCTACACCTTC. Encoded protein: CASNRGGANYGYTF. This sequence joins TRBV6-5 and TRBJ1-2; D possibly corresponds to TRBD1 (6 bases). V dropped 7 bases and J dropped 0 bases, with 12 bases sitting between them. The CDR3 extends over 14 amino acids. Germline values: CDR1 MNHEY, CDR2 SVGAGI.

The chain recombines TRBV7-3 with TRBJ2-3; 7 nucleotides line up with TRBD2. J was trimmed by 4 bases and V by 0 bases; bases with no gene match: 7. Germline V gene lookup returns CDR1 SGHTA and CDR2 FQGTGA. CDR3 length equals 16 residues. The CDR3 spells CASSLTLAATADTQYF. CDR3 in DNA: TGTGCCAGCAGCTTAACGCTAGCGGCTACCGCAGATACGCAGTATTTT.

The J gene is TRBJ1-5, the V gene TRBV30; 7 bases map to TRBD1. The CDR3 spans 17 residues. Trimming cost V 2 bases and J 0 bases; bases outside gene matches: 10. Looked up from germline, CDR1 is GTSNPN and CDR2 is SVGIG (reference sequence). CDR3 coding DNA: TGTGCCTGGAGTCGGGACAGAGCATCAAATAGCAATCAGCCCCAGCATTTT. Its translation: CAWSRDRASNSNQPQHF.

V gene TRBV2 combines with J gene TRBJ2-7; D is uncertain. Germline assignment: CDR1 SNHLY and CDR2 FYNNEI. The CDR3 loop spans 16 amino acids. V was trimmed by 1 base and J by 2 bases, leaving 15 bases between them. CDR3 sequence: CASSEVSPGWPYEQYF. In nucleotides, the CDR3 is TGTGCCAGCAGTGAAGTCTCCCCTGGTTGGCCCTACGAGCAGTACTTC.

The genes are TRBV3-1 (or the pseudogene TRBV3-2) and TRBJ2-5; 8 nucleotides line up with TRBD1. V gave up 1 base and J gave up 3 bases; unmatched junction bases: 4. This CDR3 has 15 residues. Germline CDR1 and CDR2: LGHDT and YNNKEL (reference sequence). The CDR3 loop is CASSQVSGGKETQYF. The CDR3 DNA is TGTGCCAGCAGCCAAGTGTCAGGGGGCAAAGAGACCCAGTACTTC.

The rearrangement uses TRBV24-1 and TRBJ2-5; no clear D. The CDR3 sequence is 12 residues long. The V gene's germline CDR1 is KGHDR and CDR2 SFDVKD. V shed 4 bases and J shed 2 bases, with 4 bases lying between them. In nucleotides, the CDR3 is TGTGCCACCAGTGACCGGCAAGAGACCCAGTACTTC. Protein product: CATSDRQETQYF.

The rearrangement uses TRBV9 and TRBJ2-1; 14 bases map to TRBD2. CDR1 is SGDLS and CDR2 is YYNGEE in the germline V gene. The CDR3 runs to 15 residues. J was trimmed by 9 bases and V by 4 bases; bases with no gene match: 6. In nucleotides, the CDR3 is TGTGCCAGCAGCACTCTCGGGACTAGCGGGAGTGAGCAGTTCTTC. Translation: CASSTLGTSGSEQFF.

This chain uses TRBV6-5 with TRBJ1-2, with D possibly being TRBD1 (6 bases). V lost 2 bases and J lost 2, with 9 bases in between. CDR1 is MNHEY and CDR2 is SVGAGI in the germline V gene. The CDR3 is 14 residues long. DNA for the CDR3: TGTGCCAGCAGTTACCGGGACAAAAACTATGGCTACACCTTC. The encoded protein is CASSYRDKNYGYTF.

The genes are TRBV28 and TRBJ1-6; a weak D match, TRBD1 (5 bases). Trimming left V 6 bases short and J 7 bases short, with 19 bases between. CDR3 length equals 16 residues. Germline values: CDR1 MDHEN, CDR2 SYDVKM. For the CDR3, the DNA is TGTGCCAGCAGCCAAAATTTCAGGGTTAGCAATTCACCCCTCCACTTT. The encoded protein is CASSQNFRVSNSPLHF.

The gene calls are TRBV5-6 and TRBJ2-7; D unclear. The germline V gene has CDR1 SGHDT and CDR2 YYEEEE. The CDR3 consists of 15 residues. V dropped 4 bases and J dropped 0 bases, with 14 bases sitting between them. The CDR3: CASSRSPLSSYEQYF. The CDR3 bases are TGTGCCAGCAGCCGATCACCCCTATCCTCCTACGAGCAGTACTTC.

This clone showed up just once. V usage is TRBV27 and J usage is TRBJ2-7, with 11 bases fitting TRBD2. CDR1 and CDR2 from the germline V gene are MNHEY and SMNVEV (reference sequence). With V trimmed by 9 bases and J by 2 bases, 18 bases remained unmatched. The CDR3 is 18 amino acids. CDR3 protein: CASLPTLTSGTLPYEQYF. In nucleotides, the CDR3 is TGTGCCAGTCTACCCACTCTGACTAGCGGGACCTTACCCTACGAGCAGTACTTC.

The chain links TRBV4-1 to TRBJ2-3; no definite D call. Germline values: CDR1 MGHRA, CDR2 YSYEKL. This CDR3 spans 18 amino acids. V lost 0 bases, J lost 6 bases, and 22 bases lay in between. The CDR3 loop is CASSQDRGGSDQKDTQYF. The CDR3 nucleotides read TGCGCCAGCAGCCAAGACCGAGGTGGGTCCGATCAGAAGGATACGCAGTATTTT.

Turning to this clone: The junction does not match germline at one end; this may be a read error. The chain has TRBV10-3 and TRBJ2-1; 9 bases line up with TRBD2. In germline, CDR1 is ENHRY, CDR2 SYGVKD. The CDR3 has 16 amino acids. The DNA for the CDR3 is TGTGCCATCAGCCCCCGCGGGACTAGCTCCCACAATGAGCAGTTCTTC. It encodes CAISPRGTSSHNEQFF.